This entry lists 22 T cell receptor beta chains sequenced from one sample in a study of shared clonotypes between healthy human individuals. Repertoires were generated with immunoSEQ multiplex PCR, while TCRdb's copy carries only in-frame clones and drops some. The sample has millions of clones, just under 95% seen once. Naivety among CD8 cells was defined by CD45RO negativity and positive CCR7 selection, thereby excluding terminally differentiated effector memory CD45RA+ cells. Input material: naive CD8+ T cells sorted from blood. All receptors come from a man between 18 and 35 years old in good health.

As concerns this clone: It is unclear where the CDR3 begins or ends on the DNA, so no DNA is shown, and the CDR3 is as TCRdb lists it. The chain combines TRBV28 with TRBJ2-7; the table assigns TRBD1, which was not confirmed against the DNA. Ends included, the CDR3 has 16 residues. Germline V gene data show CDR1 as MDHEN and CDR2 as SYDVKM. The CDR3 loop reads CASSTSRDSYSYEQYF.

This sequence joins TRBV7-6 and TRBJ2-3; weak D call: TRBD2 (6 bases). Trimming removed 5 bases at V and 4 bases at J, with 10 bases between. The germline V gene encodes CDR1 SGHVS and CDR2 FNYEAQ. This CDR3 region has 13 residues. The CDR3 reads CASSRGWSDTQYF. The CDR3 region has the DNA TGTGCCAGCAGCCGGGGGTGGTCAGATACGCAGTATTTT.

This chain links TRBV5-4 with TRBJ2-5; TRBD2 is a possible D gene (7 bases). Trimming pared 2 bases from V and 5 bases from J, leaving 19 bases between. Germline V gene sequence: CDR1 SGHNT, CDR2 YYREEE (reference sequence). The CDR3 spans 16 residues. This chain's CDR3 is CASSLKGGGPRETQYF. CDR3 bases: TGTGCCAGCAGCTTAAAAGGGGGAGGGCCAAGGGAGACCCAGTACTTC.

The CDR3 is CASSQVGTGTNEQYF. CDR3 bases: TGCGCCAGCAGCCAAGTAGGGACAGGGACCAACGAGCAGTACTTC. The V gene is TRBV4-3, the J gene TRBJ2-7; 9 bases line up with TRBD1. V was clipped by 1 base and J by 5 bases; unmatched bases: 6. Germline loops: CDR1 LGHNA, CDR2 YSLEER. The CDR3 extends over 15 amino acids.

This rearrangement joins TRBV6-5 to TRBJ2-2; perhaps TRBD2 as D (6 bases). Germline values: CDR1 MNHEY, CDR2 SVGAGI. The germline V and J ends were trimmed by 2 bases and 7 bases, with 14 bases remaining between them. This CDR3 is built from 15 residues. The CDR3: CASSYTLSGVGELFF. CDR3 in DNA: TGTGCCAGCAGTTACACTCTGTCGGGGGTCGGGGAGCTGTTTTTT.

The chain links TRBV13 to TRBJ2-3; no clear D. Germline V gene lookup returns CDR1 PRHDT and CDR2 FYEKMQ (reference sequence). This CDR3 contains 14 residues. V dropped 5 bases and J dropped 5 bases, with 14 bases sitting between them. The CDR3 region has the DNA TGTGCCAGCAGCACCTTAACGTTAGGAGATACGCAGTATTTT. Translation gives CASSTLTLGDTQYF.

This clone was detected once. Other DNA sequences in the sample encode the same CDR3. The chain links TRBV4-1 to TRBJ2-2; 7 positions agree with TRBD1. The CDR3 sequence is 13 residues long. Germline V gives CDR1 MGHRA, CDR2 YSYEKL. V trimming: 4 bases; J trimming: 5 bases; junction bases outside the gene matches: 1. CDR3 coding DNA: TGCGCCAGCAGCCTACAGGGGACCGGGGAGCTGTTTTTT. As protein: CASSLQGTGELFF.

Turning to this clone: A junction boundary mismatches the germline segment, possibly from a read error. The CDR3, as DNA: TGTGCCAGCAGCTTGATTGAAGGGGAGGGGCTTTTCACTTACTTC. It is translated as CASSLIEGEGLFTYF. V usage is TRBV5-6 and J usage is TRBJ1-2; D possibly corresponds to TRBD1 (5 bases). This CDR3 has 15 residues. CDR1 SGHDT and CDR2 YYEEEE come from the germline V gene.

The V call is TRBV2, the J call TRBJ2-7; possibly TRBD2 for D (5 bases). V shed 4 bases and J shed 4 bases, with 11 bases lying between them. The CDR3 consists of 13 residues. Germline CDR1 reads SNHLY; CDR2 reads FYNNEI. CDR3 protein: CASSGAGEYEQYF. The CDR3 DNA follows: TGTGCCAGCAGTGGCGCCGGGGAATACGAGCAGTACTTC.

The table lists this clone with a few counts. V gene TRBV27 combines with J gene TRBJ2-2; D gene unclear. Germline V gene lookup returns CDR1 MNHEY and CDR2 SMNVEV (reference sequence). With 4 bases removed from V and 6 bases from J, the gap between germline ends came to 6 bases. The CDR3 contains 12 residues. The CDR3 region is CASSSIPGELFF. CDR3 nucleotide sequence: TGTGCCAGCAGTTCAATTCCCGGGGAGCTGTTTTTT.

This clone came up a few times. The chain is built from TRBV27 and TRBJ1-5; D possibly corresponds to TRBD1 (5 bases). V lost 5 bases and J 4 bases, leaving 9 bases between the germline ends. This CDR3 is 13 amino acids long. Per germline, CDR1 MNHEY and CDR2 SMNVEV (reference sequence). CDR3 DNA: TGTGCCAGCAGTCCAGGGAATAATCAGCCCCAGCATTTT. It is translated as CASSPGNNQPQHF.

The rearrangement links TRBV7-6 to TRBJ2-1; 8 bases agree with TRBD2. The CDR3 sequence is 16 residues long. V was clipped by 1 base and J by 8 bases; unmatched bases: 10. From germline, CDR1 is SGHVS and CDR2 FNYEAQ. CDR3 nucleotide sequence: TGTGCCAGCAGCTTAGAGGTCGCGGGGACTAGGGATGAGCAGTTCTTC. Translated: CASSLEVAGTRDEQFF. The whole variable domain, remainder taken from reference TRBV7-6 and TRBJ2-1, is GAGVSQSPRYKVTKRGQDVALRCDPISGHVSLYWYRQALGQGPEFLTYFNYEAQQDKSGLPNDRFSAERPEGSISTLTIQRTEQRDSAMYRCASSLEVAGTRDEQFFGPGTRLTVL.

A single count supports this clone. The chain joins TRBV28 to TRBJ1-5, with 8 positions matching TRBD1. CDR1 MDHEN and CDR2 SYDVKM come from the germline V gene. The CDR3 is 14 amino acids. Losses at the gene ends were 5 bases for V and 7 bases for J; bases not matched to a gene: 7. CDR3 coding DNA: TGTGCCAGCAGTATGGACAGGGCTGGGCAGCCCCAGCATTTT. Translation gives CASSMDRAGQPQHF. The full variable domain, rest sourced from reference TRBV28 and TRBJ1-5, is DVKVTQSSRYLVKRTGEKVFLECVQDMDHENMFWYRQDPGLGLRLIYFSYDVKMKEKGDIPEGYSVSREKKERFSLILESASTNQTSMYLCASSMDRAGQPQHFGDGTRLSIL.

The chain uses TRBV7-9 and TRBJ2-7; no firm D call. Germline V gene sequence: CDR1 SEHNR, CDR2 FQNEAQ (reference sequence). The V and J ends lost 5 bases and 0 bases respectively, with 17 bases between them. The CDR3 runs to 16 residues. The CDR3 coding sequence is TGTGCCAGCAGCCCCCACTCCATAGCTGGCTCCTACGAGCAGTACTTC. Its protein is CASSPHSIAGSYEQYF.

The chain links TRBV10-2 to TRBJ2-7; 8 bases align to TRBD1. The CDR3 runs to 15 residues. The V gene end was trimmed by 0 bases and the J gene end by 2 bases; junction bases not matched to a gene: 3. Germline lookup yields CDR1 WSHSY and CDR2 SAAADI. The CDR3 sequence is CASSESTGAAYEQYF. For the CDR3, the DNA is TGCGCCAGCAGTGAGTCGACAGGGGCCGCCTACGAGCAGTACTTC.

The chain employs TRBV9 and TRBJ2-1; 13 bases align to TRBD2. The CDR3 contains 16 residues. The germline CDR1 and CDR2 sequences are SGDLS and YYNGEE. Germline trimming cut 4 bases from V and 4 bases from J; bases unmatched to any gene: 5. The CDR3 reads CASSSGTSGDYNEQFF. For the CDR3, the DNA is TGTGCCAGCAGCTCCGGGACTAGCGGGGATTACAATGAGCAGTTCTTC.

The chain uses TRBV6-5 and TRBJ2-5; D call uncertain. V dropped 2 bases and J dropped 2 bases, with 9 bases sitting between them. The CDR3 covers 14 residues. CDR1 and CDR2 from the germline V gene are MNHEY and SVGAGI. The CDR3 nucleotides read TGTGCCAGCAGTTACACTGCCGGTCAAGAGACCCAGTACTTC. Translated: CASSYTAGQETQYF.

Details on this clone: The identical CDR3 is also encoded by other nucleotide sequences in the sample. The chain joins TRBV10-2 to TRBJ1-5; D unclear. CDR1 is WSHSY, CDR2 SAAADI, per germline. The germline V and J ends were trimmed by 1 base and 0 bases, with 7 bases remaining between them. The CDR3 spans 15 residues. CDR3 residues: CASSEFGYSNQPQHF. Here the CDR3 DNA reads TGCGCCAGCAGTGAGTTTGGGTATAGCAATCAGCCCCAGCATTTT.

This rearrangement joins TRBV10-3 to TRBJ1-1; 8 nucleotides align to TRBD1. The CDR3 is 17 amino acids. Germline CDR1 is ENHRY and CDR2 is SYGVKD. V dropped 1 base and J dropped 3; count of bases not matched to a gene: 10. As DNA, the CDR3 is TGTGCCATCAGTGAGTTTATTCGGGACAGGAGGGACACTGAAGCTTTCTTT. The encoded protein is CAISEFIRDRRDTEAFF.

In its sample, this clone was seen a few times. The sample has other DNA sequences that encode this CDR3 too. This sequence joins TRBV7-9 and TRBJ2-7; no definite D call. Trimming took 6 bases from V and 4 from J, leaving 7 bases between them. The CDR3 spans 11 residues. CDR1 SEHNR and CDR2 FQNEAQ come from the germline V gene (reference sequence). The CDR3 sequence is CASSPLYEQYF. The CDR3 coding sequence is TGTGCCAGCAGTCCCTTATACGAGCAGTACTTC.

V gene TRBV4-3 combines with J gene TRBJ2-5; D is perhaps TRBD1 or TRBD2 (5 bases each). CDR1 is LGHNA, CDR2 YSLEER, per germline. The germline V and J ends were trimmed by 3 bases and 1 base, with 12 bases remaining between them. The CDR3 contains 15 residues. Here the CDR3 DNA reads TGCGCCAGCAGCCAGGGGGTCAATATCCAAGAGACCCAGTACTTC. Its translation: CASSQGVNIQETQYF.

The chain uses TRBV6-6 and TRBJ1-1; perhaps TRBD1 as D (6 bases). The germline V and J ends were trimmed by 0 bases and 5 bases, with 13 bases remaining between them. CDR3 size: 15 residues. Germline V gives CDR1 MNHNY, CDR2 SVGAGI (reference sequence). The CDR3 bases are TGTGCCAGCAGTTACTCGGCGGGGGGCGTTACTGAAGCTTTCTTT. Protein sequence: CASSYSAGGVTEAFF.